This T cell receptor beta chain comes out of a study of shared T cell receptors in the human thymus. CDR1 PRHDT and CDR2 FYEKMQ come from the germline V gene (reference sequence). Trimming took off 1 base at V and 2 bases at J, with 13 bases between the two ends. This CDR3 comprises 16 residues. TCRdb's copy holds only in-frame clones and misses some; the assay was immunoSEQ multiplex PCR. The data hold hundreds of thousands of clones, with 70% to 90% observed a single time. This clone was counted between two and nine times. These data were also reused for a study on human thymus T cells.

This clonotype was sampled from a girl in the first two years of life with a congenital heart defect. The chain uses TRBV13 and TRBJ2-3; D not resolved. Sequenced sample: thymocytes. For the CDR3, the DNA is TGTGCCAGCAGCTTAGACCGAGAGAGGTTCACAGATACGCAGTATTTT. Translating it yields CASSLDRERFTDTQYF.